One sample yielded the 13 T cell receptor beta chains listed below, sequenced in a study of T cell responses to AZD1222 COVID-19 vaccine. Clones were read by immunoSEQ multiplex PCR, and TCRdb kept only the in-frame ones, dropping some. The sample contains around 130,000 clones, over 75% of which appear only once. The sequenced sample was peripheral blood, obtained on day 0 of AZD1222 vaccination. The receptors stem from an adult in good health.

This chain joins TRBV3-1 (or the pseudogene TRBV3-2) and TRBJ1-2, with a tentative D call TRBD1 (5 bases). CDR3 length equals 14 residues. CDR1 is LGHDT and CDR2 is YNNKEL in the germline V gene (reference sequence). Trimming shortened V by 5 bases and J by 2 bases, and 12 bases separated the two germline ends. The CDR3 loop is CASSFGGANYGYTF. The CDR3 DNA is TGTGCCAGCAGCTTCGGAGGGGCCAACTATGGCTACACCTTC.

The chain combines TRBV19 with TRBJ2-1; TRBD2 matches at 8 bases. Unmatched junction bases numbered 10, after V lost 3 bases and J lost 6 bases. The CDR3 contains 16 residues. Germline loops: CDR1 LNHDA, CDR2 SQIVND (reference sequence). CDR3: CASSILTGGPSNEQFF. The CDR3 coding sequence is TGTGCCAGTAGTATCCTCACGGGGGGGCCTTCCAATGAGCAGTTCTTC.

V is TRBV27 and J is TRBJ2-7; 9 bases are shared with TRBD1. The CDR3 covers 15 residues. Germline V gene sequence: CDR1 MNHEY, CDR2 SMNVEV (reference sequence). The V and J ends lost 5 bases and 3 bases, in that order; junction bases with no gene match: 8. The CDR3 coding sequence is TGTGCCAGCAGTACGGCCGGGACAGGGTACTACGAGCAGTACTTC. It translates to CASSTAGTGYYEQYF.

V usage is TRBV24-1 and J usage is TRBJ2-3; D gene unclear. Germline CDR1 is KGHDR and CDR2 is SFDVKD. The CDR3 loop spans 12 amino acids. The V end lost 1 base, the J end lost 2 bases, and 0 bases lay between the germline ends. The CDR3 reads CATSDFTDTQYF. CDR3 in DNA: TGTGCCACCAGTGATTTCACAGATACGCAGTATTTT.

V and J are TRBV5-1 and TRBJ1-2; D remains ambiguous. Per germline, CDR1 SGHRS and CDR2 YFSETQ. Trimming left V 0 bases short and J 8 bases short, with 14 bases between. The CDR3 has 14 residues. The CDR3 loop reads CASSLVAGPGGYTF. The DNA of the CDR3 is TGCGCCAGCAGCTTGGTCGCAGGCCCGGGAGGCTACACCTTC.

This chain uses TRBV27 with TRBJ1-6; D may be TRBD1 (5 bases). Between the trimmed V and J ends, which lost 5 bases and 4 bases, there was a span of 12 bases. The germline V gene encodes CDR1 MNHEY and CDR2 SMNVEV (reference sequence). This CDR3 region has 15 residues. The DNA of the CDR3 is TGTGCCAGCAGTGGTCGGACACCATATAATTCACCCCTCCACTTT. It encodes CASSGRTPYNSPLHF.

The CDR3 DNA is TGTGCCAGCAGTGGGAACTATGGCTACACCTTC. Protein product: CASSGNYGYTF. V and J are TRBV25-1 and TRBJ1-2; D ambiguous. The CDR3 consists of 11 residues. V was clipped by 4 bases and J by 2 bases, with 2 bases between them. Looked up from germline, CDR1 is MGHDK and CDR2 is SYGVNS.

This chain joins TRBV7-9 and TRBJ1-3; 10 nucleotides line up with TRBD1. V lost 5 bases to trimming and J lost 4 bases; unmatched junction nucleotides: 8. This CDR3 has 16 amino acids. CDR1 and CDR2 (germline): SEHNR, FQNEAQ (reference sequence). Written as DNA, the CDR3 is TGTGCCAGCAGCGTCCCGGGACAGGGGACGGGAAACACCATATATTTT. Its protein product is CASSVPGQGTGNTIYF.

This clone has just one count. The chain joins TRBV28 to TRBJ2-1; 10 bases agree with TRBD2. The CDR3 contains 15 residues. With V trimmed by 3 bases and J by 9 bases, 8 bases remained unmatched. CDR1 is MDHEN and CDR2 is SYDVKM in the germline V gene. CDR3 DNA sequence: TGTGCCAGCAGTTTGGGGCTAGCGGGAGCCTCTGAGCAGTTCTTC. This gives the protein CASSLGLAGASEQFF.

This clone was observed a single time. This CDR3 is CASLLAGGARTSTDTQYF. The CDR3, as DNA: TGTGCCAGTCTACTAGCGGGAGGGGCCCGAACTAGCACAGATACGCAGTATTTT. J is TRBJ2-3 and V is TRBV2; 13 bases fit TRBD2. V shed 9 bases and J 0 bases; nucleotides not matched to a gene: 12. The CDR3 consists of 18 residues. CDR1 is SNHLY and CDR2 is FYNNEI in the germline V gene.

In nucleotides, the CDR3 is TGCGCCAGCAGAGAGCGGGAACTTCATGAGCAGTTCTTC. Amino acid sequence: CASRERELHEQFF. This sequence joins TRBV10-2 and TRBJ2-1; 7 bases fit TRBD2. The CDR3 runs to 13 residues. Per germline, CDR1 WSHSY and CDR2 SAAADI. V dropped 6 bases and J dropped 8; count of bases not matched to a gene: 7.

V and J are TRBV19 and TRBJ2-1; 9 bases are a match to TRBD2. Germline-derived CDR1 and CDR2 are LNHDA and SQIVND (reference sequence). Trimming took 6 bases from V and 4 from J; bases not matched to a gene: 10. CDR3 length: 16 residues. CDR3 in DNA: TGTGCCAGTAGAGATGGGCCTAGCGGGGCTTACAATGAGCAGTTCTTC. Translated: CASRDGPSGAYNEQFF.

This chain uses TRBV24-1 with TRBJ2-5, with 9 bases that match TRBD2. CDR1 and CDR2 (germline): KGHDR, SFDVKD. Trimming cost V 4 bases and J 5 bases; bases outside gene matches: 22. This CDR3 has 20 amino acids. DNA of the CDR3: TGTGCCACCAGTGACCAGACCACTCTGACTAGCGGCTTGCTGGATGAGACCCAGTACTTC. This codes for CATSDQTTLTSGLLDETQYF.